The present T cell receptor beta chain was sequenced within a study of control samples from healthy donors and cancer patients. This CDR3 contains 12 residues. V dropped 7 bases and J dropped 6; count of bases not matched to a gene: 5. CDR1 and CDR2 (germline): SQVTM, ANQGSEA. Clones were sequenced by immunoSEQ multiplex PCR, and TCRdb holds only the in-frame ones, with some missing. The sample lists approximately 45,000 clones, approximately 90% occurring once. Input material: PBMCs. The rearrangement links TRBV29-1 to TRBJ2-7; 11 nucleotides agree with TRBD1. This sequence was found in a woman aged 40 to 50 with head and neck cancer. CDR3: CSARDRGFEQYF. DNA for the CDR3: TGCAGCGCCCGGGACAGGGGGTTCGAGCAGTACTTC.